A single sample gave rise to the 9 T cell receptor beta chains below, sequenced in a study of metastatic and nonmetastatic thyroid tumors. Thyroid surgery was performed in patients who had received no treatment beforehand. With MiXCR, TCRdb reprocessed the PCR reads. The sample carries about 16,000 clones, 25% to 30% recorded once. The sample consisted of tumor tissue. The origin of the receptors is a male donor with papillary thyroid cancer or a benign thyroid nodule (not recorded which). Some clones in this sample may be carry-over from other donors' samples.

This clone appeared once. CDR3 bases: TGTGCCAGTAGTATAGGACTAGCGGTCCCGGTTGGCAATGAGCAGTTCTTC. Its protein product is CASSIGLAVPVGNEQFF. The V call is TRBV19, the J call TRBJ2-1; 9 bases match TRBD2. This CDR3 spans 17 amino acids. Per germline, CDR1 LNHDA and CDR2 SQIVND (reference sequence). J was trimmed by 6 bases and V by 1 base; bases with no gene match: 10. Filled out from reference TRBV19 and TRBJ2-1, the complete variable domain reads DGGITQSPKYLFRKEGQNVTLSCEQNLNHDAMYWYRQDPGQGLRLIYYSQIVNDFQKGDIAEGYSVSREKKESFPLTVTSAQKNPTAFYLCASSIGLAVPVGNEQFFGPGTRLTVL.

This chain's CDR3 is CASKAQESEKLFF. The CDR3 DNA is TGTGCCAGCAAGGCCCAGGAATCCGAAAAACTGTTTTTT. The chain joins TRBV12-3 or TRBV12-4 to TRBJ1-4; D is undetermined. The CDR3 is made up of 13 amino acids. V gave up 7 bases and J gave up 8 bases, with 14 bases separating them.

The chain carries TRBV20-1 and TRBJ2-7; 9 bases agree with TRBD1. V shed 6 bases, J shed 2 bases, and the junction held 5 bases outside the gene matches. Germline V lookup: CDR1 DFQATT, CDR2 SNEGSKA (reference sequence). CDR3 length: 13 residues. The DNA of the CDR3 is TGCAGTGCGGTACAGGGGGCGACCTACGAGCAGTACTTC. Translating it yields CSAVQGATYEQYF.

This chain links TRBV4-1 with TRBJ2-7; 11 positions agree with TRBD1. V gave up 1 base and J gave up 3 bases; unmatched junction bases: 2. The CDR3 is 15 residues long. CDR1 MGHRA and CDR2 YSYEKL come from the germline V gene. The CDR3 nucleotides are TGCGCCAGCAGCCAAGGGACAGGGGGCTACTACGAGCAGTACTTC. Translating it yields CASSQGTGGYYEQYF.

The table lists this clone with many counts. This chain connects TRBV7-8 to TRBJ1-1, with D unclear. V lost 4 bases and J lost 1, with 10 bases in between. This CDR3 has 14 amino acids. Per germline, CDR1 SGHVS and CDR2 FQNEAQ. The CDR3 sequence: CASSWVRGNTEAFF. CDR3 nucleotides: TGTGCCAGCAGCTGGGTTCGAGGGAACACTGAAGCTTTCTTT.

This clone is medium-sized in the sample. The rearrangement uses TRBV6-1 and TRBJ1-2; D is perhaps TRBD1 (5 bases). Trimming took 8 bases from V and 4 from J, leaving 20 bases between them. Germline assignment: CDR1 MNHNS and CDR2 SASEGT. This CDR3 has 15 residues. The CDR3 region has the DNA TGTGCCAGCGTCTTTTCCACAGGTTCCTTCTATGGCTACACCTTC. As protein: CASVFSTGSFYGYTF.

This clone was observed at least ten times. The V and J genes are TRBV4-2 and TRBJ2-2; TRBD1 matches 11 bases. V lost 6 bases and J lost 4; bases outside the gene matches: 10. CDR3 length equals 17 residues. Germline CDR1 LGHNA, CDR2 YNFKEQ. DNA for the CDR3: TGTGCCAGCAGGGGGACAGGGGGGCCCAGCGGCACCGGGGAGCTGTTTTTT. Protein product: CASRGTGGPSGTGELFF.

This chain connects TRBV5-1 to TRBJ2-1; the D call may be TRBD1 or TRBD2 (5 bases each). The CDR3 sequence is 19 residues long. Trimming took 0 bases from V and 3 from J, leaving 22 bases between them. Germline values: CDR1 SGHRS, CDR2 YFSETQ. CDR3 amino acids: CASSLVGTPAMGFYNEQFF. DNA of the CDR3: TGCGCCAGCAGCTTGGTGGGGACCCCCGCCATGGGCTTCTACAATGAGCAGTTCTTC.

CDR3 sequence reads: CSATTGAWRNTGELFF. CDR3 sequence (DNA): TGCAGTGCGACAACGGGGGCATGGCGCAACACCGGGGAGCTGTTTTTT. The chain is built from TRBV20-1 and TRBJ2-2; D is tentatively TRBD1 or TRBD2 (6 bases each). Trimming left V 6 bases short and J 2 bases short, with 19 bases between. Germline V lookup: CDR1 DFQATT, CDR2 SNEGSKA (reference sequence). The CDR3 sequence is 16 residues long.